The 21 T cell receptor beta chains below all came from one sample that was sequenced in a study of T-cell memory formation after mild COVID-19. One entry per CDR3 protein results from TCRdb running MiXCR on the 5' RACE reads. Of around 340,000 distinct CDR3 sequences detected, approximately 13% appear once; the ten largest clones hold over 20%. Sequencing was carried out using PBMCs or a T cell subset sorted from them (not recorded which). The receptors originated from a man aged 18 to 30 who had mild COVID-19 (a few samples of this study predate the infection). Cell type and time point are not known.

This clonotype was observed a handful of times. The V and J genes are TRBV7-2 and TRBJ1-2, with D perhaps matching TRBD1 (5 bases). V lost 3 bases and J 3 bases, leaving 8 bases between the germline ends. The CDR3 extends over 13 amino acids. Germline V gene lookup returns CDR1 SGHTA and CDR2 FQGNSA. The DNA of the CDR3 is TGTGCCAGCAGCTTGGACAAGTACTATGGCTACACCTTC. Its translation is CASSLDKYYGYTF.

The rearrangement uses TRBV20-1 and TRBJ1-1; 7 positions match TRBD1. The CDR3 runs to 13 residues. Germline loops: CDR1 DFQATT, CDR2 SNEGSKA (reference sequence). The V and J ends lost 5 bases and 5 bases, in that order; junction bases with no gene match: 8. The CDR3 DNA is TGCAGTGCTGGTCCAGGGGGGGGGACTGAAGCTTTCTTT. Amino acid sequence: CSAGPGGGTEAFF.

This clonotype was detected ten times or more. The chain joins TRBV7-9 to TRBJ2-2; 9 nucleotides match TRBD2. The V and J ends lost 5 bases and 7 bases, in that order; junction bases with no gene match: 11. The CDR3 length is 16 residues. Germline V gene lookup returns CDR1 SEHNR and CDR2 FQNEAQ (reference sequence). The CDR3 spells CASSPPRAGGNGELFF. In DNA, the CDR3 is TGTGCCAGCAGCCCTCCCCGGGCGGGAGGGAACGGGGAGCTGTTTTTT.

This sequence joins TRBV14 and TRBJ2-2; 10 positions match TRBD2. This CDR3 region has 15 residues. CDR1 is SGHDN and CDR2 is FVKESK in the germline V gene. V was clipped by 8 bases and J by 2 bases; unmatched bases: 5. For the CDR3, the DNA is TGTGCCAGCCGCATAGCGGGAGGCAACACCGGGGAGCTGTTTTTT. Amino acids: CASRIAGGNTGELFF.

This clonotype was observed many times. This chain uses TRBV27 with TRBJ2-7; D is ambiguous. Trimming took off 1 base at V and 0 bases at J, with 7 bases between the two ends. Germline CDR1 reads MNHEY; CDR2 reads SMNVEV (reference sequence). This CDR3 region has 14 residues. This CDR3 reads CASSLYQNSYEQYV. CDR3 DNA sequence: TGTGCCAGCAGTTTATATCAGAACTCCTACGAGCAGTACGTC.

The chain combines TRBV7-9 with TRBJ1-2, with D unresolved. The CDR3 covers 12 residues. The V end lost 5 bases, the J end lost 4 bases, and 8 bases lay between the germline ends. CDR1 SEHNR and CDR2 FQNEAQ come from the germline V gene (reference sequence). CDR3 protein: CASSPFSYGYTF. CDR3 bases: TGTGCCAGCAGCCCTTTTAGCTATGGCTACACCTTC. Together with reference TRBV7-9 and TRBJ1-2, the CDR3 gives the full variable domain: DTGVSQNPRHKITKRGQNVTFRCDPISEHNRLYWYRQTLGQGPEFLTYFQNEAQLEKSRLLSDRFSAERPKGSFSTLEIQRTEQGDSAMYLCASSPFSYGYTFGSGTRLTVV.

This clonotype has at least ten counts. The chain recombines TRBV4-1 with TRBJ2-2; D is unclear. Germline lookup yields CDR1 MGHRA and CDR2 YSYEKL. This CDR3 spans 12 amino acids. V lost 1 base and J lost 6, with 3 bases in between. Here the CDR3 reads CASSQVSGELFF. The CDR3 DNA reads TGCGCCAGCAGCCAAGTATCCGGGGAGCTGTTTTTT.

This chain joins TRBV6-5 and TRBJ1-1, with D maybe TRBD1 (6 bases). There are 18 residues in the CDR3. V gave up 5 bases and J gave up 1 base, with 23 bases separating them. Germline V lookup: CDR1 MNHEY, CDR2 SVGAGI. The CDR3 DNA sequence: TGTGCCAGCAGTCGTCCCTACAGGGAACGCGACACGAACACTGAAGCTTTCTTT. It specifies CASSRPYRERDTNTEAFF.

Many counts were recorded for this clonotype. This rearrangement joins TRBV5-1 to TRBJ2-1; 12 nucleotides agree with TRBD2. J gave up 5 bases and V 0 bases, and 0 bases lay outside the gene matches. The CDR3 length is 15 residues. Germline values: CDR1 SGHRS, CDR2 YFSETQ. The CDR3 sequence is CASSLGLAGDNEQFF. The CDR3 region has the DNA TGCGCCAGCAGCTTGGGACTAGCGGGGGACAATGAGCAGTTCTTC.

This clonotype has more than one count but fewer than ten. The genes are TRBV10-1 and TRBJ2-5; 9 bases match TRBD1. The CDR3 covers 13 residues. V was pared by 5 bases and J by 5 bases, with 3 bases of the junction left unmatched. The germline gives CDR1 WNHNN, CDR2 SYGVQD (reference sequence). The CDR3: CASSTTGGETQYF. As DNA, the CDR3 is TGCGCCAGCAGTACGACAGGGGGTGAGACCCAGTACTTC.

This clonotype came up a few times. The rearrangement uses TRBV3-1 and TRBJ1-2; D is possibly TRBD1 (5 bases). This CDR3 spans 15 amino acids. Germline lookup yields CDR1 LGHDT and CDR2 YNNKEL (reference sequence). V dropped 3 bases and J dropped 3 bases, with 14 bases sitting between them. In nucleotides, the CDR3 is TGTGCCAGCAGCCACCCCGCCCAGGGAGACTATGGCTACACCTTC. Amino acid sequence: CASSHPAQGDYGYTF.

This clonotype was observed many times. CDR3 amino acids: CSVDAGLNTEAFF. The CDR3 DNA reads as TGCAGTGTCGACGCGGGCCTGAACACTGAAGCTTTCTTT. The chain recombines TRBV20-1 with TRBJ1-1; D is unclear. Germline assignment: CDR1 DFQATT and CDR2 SNEGSKA (reference sequence). The CDR3 sequence is 13 residues long. Trimming removed 7 bases at V and 0 bases at J, with 12 bases between.

This clonotype was detected many times. This chain uses TRBV6-5 with TRBJ2-2; D is uncertain. The CDR3 extends over 14 amino acids. CDR1 is MNHEY, CDR2 SVGAGI, per germline. V lost 0 bases and J 6 bases, leaving 8 bases between the germline ends. The CDR3 sequence: CASSYSRTAGELFF. CDR3 DNA sequence: TGTGCCAGCAGTTACTCAAGAACAGCCGGGGAGCTGTTTTTT.

This clonotype was detected ten times or more. The chain joins TRBV11-2 to TRBJ2-7; D is unresolved. The V and J ends lost 4 bases and 4 bases respectively, with 11 bases between them. CDR1 SGHAT and CDR2 FQNNGV come from the germline V gene. The CDR3 has 13 residues. DNA for the CDR3: TGTGCCAGCAGCTCCCGGACGGAGTACGAGCAGTACTTC. Its protein is CASSSRTEYEQYF.

In its sample, this clonotype was seen a few times. One junction end does not reproduce the germline sequence, and a read error may be involved. The chain couples TRBV7-7 to TRBJ2-1; weak D call: TRBD2 (6 bases). Germline V CDR1 and CDR2: SSHAT, FNYEAQ (reference sequence). The CDR3 contains 12 residues. CDR3 sequence (DNA): TGTGCTAGCAGCGCTGCTAGCGCAAAGCAGTTCTTC. Translated, it gives CASSAASAKQFF. The variable domain in full, with the rest retrieved from reference TRBV7-7 and TRBJ2-1, is GAGVSQSPRYKVTKRGQDVTLRCDPISSHATLYWYQQALGQGPEFLTYFNYEAQPDKSGLPSDRFSAERPEGSISTLTIQRTEQRDSAMYRCASSAASAKQFFGPGTRLTVL.

This clonotype was found a few times. The rearrangement links TRBV27 to TRBJ1-2; a weak D match, TRBD1 (5 bases). CDR3 length: 13 amino acids. V lost 2 bases and J 10 bases, leaving 14 bases between the germline ends. Germline CDR1 is MNHEY and CDR2 is SMNVEV (reference sequence). The CDR3 reads CASSLRRGDPYTF. In DNA form, the CDR3 reads TGTGCCAGCAGTTTACGTCGGGGCGATCCCTACACCTTC.

In its sample, this clonotype was seen many times. The chain combines TRBV5-1 with TRBJ2-1; the match to TRBD1 covers 7 bases. The ends lost 0 bases at V and 5 bases at J; junction bases unmatched: 2. The CDR3 has 14 residues. Germline V CDR1 and CDR2: SGHRS, YFSETQ. The CDR3 spells CASSLDRGHNEQFF. The CDR3 coding sequence is TGCGCCAGCAGCTTGGACAGGGGTCACAATGAGCAGTTCTTC.

V is TRBV6-1 and J is TRBJ2-3; TRBD1 matches at 7 bases. The germline gives CDR1 MNHNS, CDR2 SASEGT. The CDR3 extends over 16 amino acids. Unmatched junction bases numbered 5, after V lost 2 bases and J lost 0 bases. The CDR3 protein is CASSEMTGSSTDTQYF. DNA of the CDR3: TGTGCCAGCAGTGAAATGACAGGGAGCAGCACAGATACGCAGTATTTT.

This clonotype has just a few counts. The chain combines TRBV7-8 with TRBJ2-2; 10 bases are shared with TRBD2. This CDR3 spans 17 amino acids. The germline CDR1 and CDR2 sequences are SGHVS and FQNEAQ. After removal of 5 bases from V and 3 bases from J, the junction contained 9 bases not matched to a gene. DNA for the CDR3: TGTGCCAGCAGCGAGAGAGTAGCGGGGGGTTACACCGGGGAGCTGTTTTTT. Protein product: CASSERVAGGYTGELFF.

The chain has TRBV6-6 and TRBJ1-3; 8 bases align to TRBD1. V shed 6 bases and J 4 bases; nucleotides not matched to a gene: 8. The CDR3 loop spans 15 amino acids. Germline CDR1 MNHNY, CDR2 SVGAGI (reference sequence). The CDR3 loop reads CASRLQGAQGNTIYF. CDR3 DNA sequence: TGTGCCAGCAGACTGCAGGGGGCGCAGGGAAACACCATATATTTT.

J is TRBJ1-5 and V is TRBV9, with D possibly TRBD1 on 6 matching bases. CDR1 SGDLS and CDR2 YYNGEE come from the germline V gene. With 3 bases removed from V and 9 bases from J, the gap between germline ends came to 13 bases. The CDR3 runs 13 residues. The DNA for the CDR3 is TGTGCCAGCAGCGCCGCAACAGGGCCGCCCCAGCATTTT. It specifies CASSAATGPPQHF.